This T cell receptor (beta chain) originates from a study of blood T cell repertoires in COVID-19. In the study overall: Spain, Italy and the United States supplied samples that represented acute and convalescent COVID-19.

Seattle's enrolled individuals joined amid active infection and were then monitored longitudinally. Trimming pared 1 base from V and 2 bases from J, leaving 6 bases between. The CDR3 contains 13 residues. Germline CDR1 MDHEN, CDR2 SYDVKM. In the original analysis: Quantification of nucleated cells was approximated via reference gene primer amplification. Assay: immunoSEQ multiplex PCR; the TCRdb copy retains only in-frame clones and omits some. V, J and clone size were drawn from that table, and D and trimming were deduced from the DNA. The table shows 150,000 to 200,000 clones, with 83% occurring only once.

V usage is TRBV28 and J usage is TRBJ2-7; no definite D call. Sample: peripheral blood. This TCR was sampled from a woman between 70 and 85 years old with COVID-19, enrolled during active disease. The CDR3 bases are TGTGCCAGCAGTTTATCCCCCACCTACGAGCAGTACTTC. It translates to CASSLSPTYEQYF.